This T cell receptor beta chain was sequenced for a study of T cell responses to AZD1222 COVID-19 vaccine. Points from the study as a whole: Only 5 or 6 people who got AZD1222 tested seropositive at baseline.

Assay used: immunoSEQ multiplex PCR; TCRdb lists only in-frame clones, some missing. The sample contains about 150,000 clones, about 90% of which appear only once. V lost 0 bases and J lost 8; bases outside the gene matches: 9. There are 15 residues in the CDR3. Germline V gene sequence: CDR1 MNHEY, CDR2 SVGAGI. On this clone: Its antigen remains unidentified.

The chain couples TRBV6-5 to TRBJ1-2; TRBD1 matches at 7 bases. This clonotype was obtained from an adult in good health. The material was peripheral blood, obtained on day 0 of AZD1222 vaccination. The CDR3 DNA reads as TGTGCCAGCAGTTACTCGAACCCGGACAGGAACGGCTACACCTTC. Translating it yields CASSYSNPDRNGYTF.